What follows is one TCR beta chain and its context. As yet, its antigen is unknown. The sample belongs to a study of CD4 T cells in relation to SARS-CoV-2 and coronaviruses. Study in general: After roughly 11 days of antigen culture, PBMC TCR beta CDR3s were sequenced. No peptide or an HIV-1 Nef peptide pool served as negative control.

Here immunoSEQ multiplex PCR was the method, and the copy in TCRdb shows in-frame clones only, minus some. This sample has 20,000 to 25,000 clones; roughly three quarters occur once, and the top ten carry more than 15%. The unexposed donors gave CD4+ T cells in about 2010-2018, prior to COVID-19. Isolation of CD4+ T cells took place after approximately eleven days in culture. Testing used SARS-CoV-2 S/N and four cold-coronavirus spikes on unexposed-donor CD4+ T cells, cells permitting. Study results and limitations: Samples before the pandemic and after infection were not matched within any donor.

The sequencing sample was made of CD4+ T cells from PBMCs, cultured in vitro. This TCR was sampled from a human donor in good health.

The CDR3 region has the DNA TGTGCCAGCACCAGGGGAGGCCCTTTTTCCGGGGAGCTGTTTTTT. The encoded protein is CASTRGGPFSGELFF. J is TRBJ2-2 and V is TRBV6-5; D may match TRBD1 or TRBD2 (6 bases each). CDR1 is MNHEY, CDR2 SVGAGI, per germline. Trimming cost V 7 bases and J 6 bases, with 18 bases left between them. This CDR3 is 15 amino acids long.